This TCR beta chain was sequenced during a study of T cell repertoires in cytomegalovirus infection. About the research overall: A matching HLA type, together with CMV infection, was signaled by public TCR beta signatures.

TCRdb re-derived calls from the reads in MiXCR, one entry per CDR3 protein. Among about 890,000 distinct CDR3 sequences listed, approximately 31% were seen once. There are many counts of this clonotype. Its antigen is not known. This clonotype was obtained from a human donor in good health (CMV status not recorded). Some clones in this sample may be carry-over from other donors' samples. The material sequenced was cultured CD8+ T cells from PBMCs, taken from culture after CMV antigen stimulation.

CDR3 loop: CASSPSGQPYEQYF. The CDR3 DNA reads as TGTGCCAGCAGCCCCTCGGGACAGCCCTACGAGCAGTACTTC. The rearrangement joins TRBV7-6 to TRBJ2-7; 7 bases match TRBD1. This CDR3 contains 14 residues. Losses at the gene ends were 5 bases for V and 2 bases for J; bases not matched to a gene: 6. Germline V gene sequence: CDR1 SGHVS, CDR2 FNYEAQ.